These T cell receptor beta chains were read from a single sample in a study of cytomegalovirus exposure and HLA in healthy donors. Sequencing was performed with immunoSEQ multiplex PCR; in TCRdb, only in-frame clones are kept and a portion is missing. Counted here are over 70,000 clones, roughly 72% occurring once; the ten biggest clones make up approximately 20%. Source material: PBMCs. Every receptor here comes from a man between 25 and 39 years old in good health and CMV-seropositive. Both conserved end residues are part of each CDR3. The D gene is left open where the match is weak. Some rows have no size entry. The others give once, few or many, or a class for an expanded clone.

J gene | V gene | D gene | clone size | CDR3 DNA | CDR3 protein
TRBJ1-4 | TRBV28 | - | once | TGTGCCAGCAGCGTAGGGGCGGAAGGGGAAAAACTGTTTTTT | CASSVGAEGEKLFF
TRBJ1-5 | TRBV19 | TRBD1 | - | TGTGCCAGTAGTCCTGGGGGGACAGGGGCGTATAGCAATCAGCCCCAGCATTTT | CASSPGGTGAYSNQPQHF
TRBJ2-7 | TRBV2 | - | - | TGTGCCAGCAGTGGGGGCCTCCCCTACGAGCAGTACTTC | CASSGGLPYEQYF
TRBJ2-7 | TRBV19 | TRBD2 | - | TGTGCCAGTAGTATACTGGGAGGGAACGAGCAGTACTTC | CASSILGGNEQYF
TRBJ1-2 | TRBV30 | - | - | TGTGCCTGGAGTGTACTAGGCGGCTACACCTTC | CAWSVLGGYTF
TRBJ2-7 | TRBV9 | TRBD2 | - | TGTGCCAGCAGCGTAGGTTACGTGACTAGCTCCCACGAGCAGTACTTC | CASSVGYVTSSHEQYF
TRBJ2-7 | TRBV18 | - | few | TGTGCCAGCTCCCCTCCGAAGACCGTCGGGTCCTACGAGCAGTACTTC | CASSPPKTVGSYEQYF
TRBJ2-7 | TRBV11-3 | - | few | TGTGCCAGCAGCTTAGGAGCAGGGGCCGCCTACGAGCAGTACTTC | CASSLGAGAAYEQYF
TRBJ2-7 | TRBV5-4 | TRBD1 | - | TGTGCCAGCAGCTTACAGGGGTACGAGCAGTACTTC | CASSLQGYEQYF
TRBJ1-4 | TRBV5-1 | - | few | TGCGCCAGCAGCTTGGATGCGGGTGCAACTAATGAAAAACTGTTTTTT | CASSLDAGATNEKLFF
TRBJ2-7 | TRBV28 | - | few | TGTGCCAGCAGTTTCTACTCCTACGAGCAGTACTTC | CASSFYSYEQYF
TRBJ2-7 | TRBV9 | - | - | TGTGCCAGCAACGGGGGGCAGGGAGCCTACGAGCAGTACTTC | CASNGGQGAYEQYF
TRBJ2-3 | TRBV7-8 | TRBD1 | few | TGTGCCAGCAGCGCCCCGGACAGGGTAGGAGATACGCAGTATTTT | CASSAPDRVGDTQYF
TRBJ2-3 | TRBV9 | - | - | TGTGCCAGCAGCGTAGCGGCGGGTTATTCGGCAGATACGCAGTATTTT | CASSVAAGYSADTQYF
TRBJ2-1 | TRBV2 | - | - | TGTGCCATCCAGGTGGGCCATGAGCAGTTCTTC | CAIQVGHEQFF
TRBJ2-3 | TRBV6-5 | TRBD2 | - | TGTGCCAGCAGTTACGAAACTAGCGGGGGGGTGAGACCGCAGTATTTT | CASSYETSGGVRPQYF
TRBJ1-5 | TRBV13 | - | - | TGTGCCAGCAGCCCCCCGGGGAGCAATCAGCCCCAGCATTTT | CASSPPGSNQPQHF
TRBJ1-6 | TRBV19 | TRBD1 | - | TGTGCCAGTAGTGAGGACAGGGCTAATTCACCCCTCCACTTT | CASSEDRANSPLHF
TRBJ2-7 | TRBV9 | TRBD1 | - | TGTGCCAGCAGCGTAGGGGGACAGGCTTACGAGCAGTACTTC | CASSVGGQAYEQYF
TRBJ1-3 | TRBV5-1 | - | - | TGCGCCAGCAGCTTGGGTGGGGGCCTATCGAACACCATATATTTT | CASSLGGGLSNTIYF
TRBJ2-7 | TRBV28 | TRBD1 | - | TGTGCCAGCAGTCCTTATACGCTTGGACAGGGGTTTTCCTACGAGCAGTACTTC | CASSPYTLGQGFSYEQYF
TRBJ1-1 | TRBV5-1 | TRBD1 | - | TGCGCCAGCAGCTCCGGGACAGCCAACACTGAAGCTTTCTTT | CASSSGTANTEAFF
TRBJ2-3 | TRBV10-3 | TRBD2 | once | TGTGCCATCAGTGCCCTAGCGGGGGCTTTCACAGATACGCAGTATTTT | CAISALAGAFTDTQYF
TRBJ2-7 | TRBV27 | TRBD1 | - | TGTGCCAGCAGCCCCGGGACAGGGGGCGAGCAGTACTTC | CASSPGTGGEQYF
TRBJ2-2 | TRBV29-1 | TRBD2 | - | TGCAGCGTTGCGCGGCTAGCGGGGGGGCGGTACACCGGGGAGCTGTTTTTT | CSVARLAGGRYTGELFF
TRBJ1-1 | TRBV18 | TRBD1 | - | TGTGCCAGCTCTCTCCGACAGGGCTCGAAGATGAACACTGAAGCTTTCTTT | CASSLRQGSKMNTEAFF
TRBJ2-5 | TRBV5-1 | TRBD1 | - | TGCGCCAGCAGCTCGGGACAGGGGGAAGAGACCCAGTACTTC | CASSSGQGEETQYF
TRBJ1-4 | TRBV18 | TRBD1 | - | TGTGCCAGCTCTTCATCAGAGGGGGCTCGGGGCGAAAAACTGTTTTTT | CASSSSEGARGEKLFF
TRBJ1-3 | TRBV2 | TRBD1 | - | TGTGCCAGCAGTCCCGGGACAGGGAGGAACACCATATATTTT | CASSPGTGRNTIYF
TRBJ2-1 | TRBV19 | TRBD2 | - | TGTGCCAGTAGTATATGGTTTCAGCGGGGGGCAAGCTCCTACAATGAGCAGTTCTTC | CASSIWFQRGASSYNEQFF
TRBJ2-7 | TRBV4-3 | TRBD1 | - | TGCGCCAGCAGAGTGGACAGGGGCCCCTACGAGCAGTACTTC | CASRVDRGPYEQYF
TRBJ2-2 | TRBV12-5 | - | - | TGTGCTGCAGCGAACACCGGGGAGCTGTTTTTT | CAAANTGELFF
TRBJ2-5 | TRBV9 | - | few | TGTGCCAGCAGCCTATCTAGAGAAGAGACCCAGTACTTC | CASSLSREETQYF
TRBJ2-4 | TRBV7-2 | TRBD1 | - | TGTGCCAGCAGTTGGGACGGGACAGGGTTTAACATTCAGTACTTC | CASSWDGTGFNIQYF
TRBJ2-7 | TRBV4-1 | - | - | TGCGCCAGCAGCCAAGGAGACCCGCTCGCAGGCTACGAGCAGTACTTC | CASSQGDPLAGYEQYF
TRBJ1-1 | TRBV27 | - | - | TGTGCCAGCAGTCCCCAACAGGTTAACACTGAAGCTTTCTTT | CASSPQQVNTEAFF
TRBJ2-7 | TRBV5-1 | - | - | TGCGCCAGCAGCGCCGGGACACTCGGCAACGAGCAGTACTTC | CASSAGTLGNEQYF
TRBJ2-7 | TRBV27 | TRBD2 | once | TGTGCCAGCAGTTCACCGGGACTAGACGTCCACGAGCAGTACTTC | CASSSPGLDVHEQYF
TRBJ1-1 | TRBV7-9 | - | - | TGTGCCAGCAGCTTAAGTGGGGCCGACACTGAAGCTTTCTTT | CASSLSGADTEAFF
TRBJ2-7 | TRBV5-1 | - | - | TGCGCCAGCAGTCGGACTCCTACCTACGAGCAGTACTTC | CASSRTPTYEQYF
TRBJ1-3 | TRBV15 | - | - | TGTGCCACCAGCAGAGATCCAGGACTCTCTGGAAACACCATATATTTT | CATSRDPGLSGNTIYF
TRBJ1-1 | TRBV5-1 | TRBD1 | - | TGCGCCAGCAGCTTAAGACAGGGTATAGACACTGAAGCTTTCTTT | CASSLRQGIDTEAFF
TRBJ1-1 | TRBV2 | TRBD1 | - | TGTGCCAGCAGTGAAATGGACAGGGTGACTGAAGCTTTCTTT | CASSEMDRVTEAFF
TRBJ2-1 | TRBV7-3 | - | - | TGTGCCAGCAGCTTAAACAGACCCAATGAGCAGTTCTTC | CASSLNRPNEQFF
TRBJ1-4 | TRBV29-1 | TRBD1 | - | TGCAGCGTCGGATTTCGACAGGGCGGGATCGATGAAAAACTGTTTTTT | CSVGFRQGGIDEKLFF
TRBJ2-1 | TRBV4-2 | TRBD1 | - | TGTGCCAGCAGTCGAAGGTCCCACGACAGGGGGATTGGCAATGAGCAGTTCTTC | CASSRRSHDRGIGNEQFF
TRBJ2-7 | TRBV29-1 | TRBD2 | - | TGCAGCGTTTACCCTAGCGGGGTGAAGAGCTCCTACGAGCAGTACTTC | CSVYPSGVKSSYEQYF
TRBJ1-3 | TRBV7-2 | - | - | TGTGCCAGCAGCTTGAGTCCAGGGTCTGGAAACACCATATATTTT | CASSLSPGSGNTIYF
TRBJ1-1 | TRBV28 | TRBD1 | few | TGTGCCAGCAGACTAGGACAGGGTGCCCAGAACACTGAAGCTTTCTTT | CASRLGQGAQNTEAFF
TRBJ2-7 | TRBV4-3 | - | - | TGCGCCAGCAGCCAAGATGGGGGGAGCTACGAGCAGTACTTC | CASSQDGGSYEQYF
TRBJ2-3 | TRBV18 | TRBD2 | - | TGTGCCAGCTCCGTCACCGTGGTACCGGGACTAGCGGGTTCTAGCACAGATACGCAGTATTTT | CASSVTVVPGLAGSSTDTQYF